This T cell receptor beta chain originates from a study of cytomegalovirus exposure and HLA in healthy donors. General study results and limits: The classifier reportedly diagnosed cytomegalovirus status with high sensitivity and specificity. Some segments of the V type, notably TRBV6-2 and TRBV6-3, were excluded as indistinguishable. Later analysis placed DRB1 highest and HLA-C lowest in TCR association rates, which differed by HLA locus.

A note on this clone: Its target is unknown.

Despite likely unrecorded immune exposures, the donors were nominally healthy at the time of sampling. In the PCR, 60 Vbeta and 13 Jbeta primers were used. Measured with immunoSEQ multiplex PCR; TCRdb has only the in-frame clones, and not every one. Here the sample spans about 63,000 clones, 75% being singletons. V shed 6 bases and J shed 8 bases, with 10 bases lying between them. The CDR3 is 12 amino acids. In germline, CDR1 is MNHNS, CDR2 SASEGT. Sequencing was carried out using PBMCs. The clonotype comes from a woman in her forties in good health and CMV-seropositive. The V and J genes are TRBV6-1 and TRBJ1-4, with D tentatively TRBD1 (5 bases). CDR3: CASRGEGEKLFF. In DNA, the CDR3 is TGTGCCAGCAGAGGGGAAGGGGAAAAACTGTTTTTT.